The 5 T cell receptor beta chains presented below share a single source sample, sequenced in a study of OX40 agonist ivuxolimab in advanced cancers. Produced via immunoSEQ multiplex PCR; TCRdb's table is partial and in-frame only. The sample includes fewer than 90,000 clones, 85% to 90% of them seen just once. The specimen comprised CD4+ or CD8+ T cells sorted from blood, sampled in a trial of the OX40 agonist ivuxolimab. Receptors were obtained from an adult with an advanced solid tumor such as melanoma, head and neck, liver or kidney cancer.

This chain uses TRBV18 with TRBJ1-1; TRBD1 might be the D (5 bases). Germline CDR1 KGHSH, CDR2 LQKENI. V shed 3 bases and J shed 5 bases, with 13 bases lying between them. The CDR3 contains 14 residues. The DNA for the CDR3 is TGTGCCAGCTCACCCGACAGTGGGGGTACTGAAGCTTTCTTT. It translates to CASSPDSGGTEAFF.

V and J are TRBV10-3 and TRBJ2-7; D is undetermined. The V end lost 0 bases, the J end lost 4 bases, and 4 bases lay between the germline ends. The CDR3 is 12 amino acids. Per the germline V gene, CDR1 is ENHRY and CDR2 is SYGVKD. This chain's CDR3 is CAISESYYEQYV. The CDR3 DNA reads TGTGCCATCAGTGAGTCCTATTACGAGCAGTACGTC.

The table lists this clone with a few counts. The rearrangement joins TRBV18 to TRBJ1-5, with D perhaps matching TRBD1 (6 bases). V was clipped by 0 bases and J by 2 bases, with 14 bases between them. The V gene's germline CDR1 is KGHSH and CDR2 LQKENI. CDR3 size: 17 residues. CDR3 DNA sequence: TGTGCCAGCTCACCACCGGGGGGCGATTTTGGCAATCAGCCCCAGCATTTT. Translation gives CASSPPGGDFGNQPQHF.

V and J are TRBV4-2 and TRBJ1-5, with D perhaps matching TRBD1 (6 bases). CDR3 length: 15 amino acids. Trimming took 0 bases from V and 9 from J, leaving 15 bases between them. Germline V CDR1 and CDR2: LGHNA, YNFKEQ. CDR3 sequence reads: CASSQDERQGRPQHF. The CDR3 bases are TGTGCCAGCAGCCAAGATGAGAGGCAGGGGCGGCCCCAGCATTTT.

Written as DNA, the CDR3 is TGTGCCTGGAGTGAGGGCAGGGAGGACGAGCAGTACTTC. It is translated as CAWSEGREDEQYF. The chain uses TRBV30 and TRBJ2-7, with TRBD2 as a possible D gene (6 bases). Germline-derived CDR1 and CDR2 are GTSNPN and SVGIG (reference sequence). V was clipped by 1 base and J by 5 bases, with 12 bases between them. The CDR3 has 13 amino acids.